The text below deals with one T cell receptor beta chain. The antigen remains undetermined. This sample is part of a study of lymphopenia after photon versus proton radiotherapy. Broader study findings: Post-nadir TCR diversity decline inversely tracked overall survival among those who died. Under photons, naive T cells and diversity fell while effector/memory populations rose. After lymphocyte nadir, photon-treated repertoires showed oligoclonal expansion, especially CD8+ Temra.

Trimming cost V 8 bases and J 0 bases, with 9 bases left between them. In germline, CDR1 is SGHTA, CDR2 FQGNSA. This CDR3 is built from 13 residues. Produced via immunoSEQ multiplex PCR; TCRdb's table is partial and in-frame only. The repertoire holds about 58,000 clones, with 84% as singletons. This TCR derives from a man in his 60s with pancreatic cancer. The chain recombines TRBV7-2 with TRBJ2-3; no reliable D call. The source material was peripheral blood, sampled from a patient treated with proton-based radiotherapy. The DNA of the CDR3 is TGTGCCAGCGGCCGGGTTAGCACAGATACGCAGTATTTT. Translation gives CASGRVSTDTQYF.